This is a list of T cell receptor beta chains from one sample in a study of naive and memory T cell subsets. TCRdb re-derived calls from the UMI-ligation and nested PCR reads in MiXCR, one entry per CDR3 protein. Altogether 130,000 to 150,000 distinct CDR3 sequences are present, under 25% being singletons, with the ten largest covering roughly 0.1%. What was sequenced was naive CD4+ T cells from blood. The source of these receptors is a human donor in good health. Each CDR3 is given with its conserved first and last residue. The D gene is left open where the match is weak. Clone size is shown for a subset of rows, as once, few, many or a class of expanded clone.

cdr3_nt: TGTGCCAGCAGGCGGACTAGCGGCCAAGAGACCCAGTACTTC
cdr3_aa: CASRRTSGQETQYF
clone_size: once
j_call: TRBJ2-5
v_call: TRBV7-2
d_call: TRBD2

cdr3_nt: TGTGCCAGCAGCTTAATCCCGGATATCTACGAGCAGTACTTC
cdr3_aa: CASSLIPDIYEQYF
clone_size: NA
j_call: TRBJ2-7
v_call: TRBV7-9
d_call: NA

cdr3_nt: TGTGCCAGCAGTGAAGAAGGGACTAGCAACCTCGAGCAGTACTTC
cdr3_aa: CASSEEGTSNLEQYF
clone_size: few
j_call: TRBJ2-7
v_call: TRBV2
d_call: TRBD2

cdr3_nt: TGTGCCAGCAGTTACGACGGACGCGTGAGCACAGATACGCAGTATTTT
cdr3_aa: CASSYDGRVSTDTQYF
clone_size: few
j_call: TRBJ2-3
v_call: TRBV6-5
d_call: NA

cdr3_nt: TGTGCCAGCACTTGGCTAGGACAAGAGACCCAGTACTTC
cdr3_aa: CASTWLGQETQYF
clone_size: few
j_call: TRBJ2-5
v_call: TRBV2
d_call: NA

cdr3_nt: TGTGCCAGCAGCTTCCCCGGCGGGCCGAGGGCCCAGTACTTC
cdr3_aa: CASSFPGGPRAQYF
clone_size: few
j_call: TRBJ2-5
v_call: TRBV5-6
d_call: NA

cdr3_nt: TGTGCCAGCTCACCCCAGTATGGAGACAATGAGCAGTTCTTC
cdr3_aa: CASSPQYGDNEQFF
clone_size: few
j_call: TRBJ2-1
v_call: TRBV18
d_call: NA

cdr3_nt: TGTGCCAGCAGCCGCTGGACAGGGAATTACGAGCAGTACTTC
cdr3_aa: CASSRWTGNYEQYF
clone_size: NA
j_call: TRBJ2-7
v_call: TRBV3-1
d_call: TRBD1

cdr3_nt: TGTGCCAGCAGCCGGGCGGACAGGGGGGCTAGCGGGAGCTACGAGCAGTACTTC
cdr3_aa: CASSRADRGASGSYEQYF
clone_size: NA
j_call: TRBJ2-7
v_call: TRBV7-2
d_call: NA

cdr3_nt: TGTGCCAGCAGTTCGTACCTTGAGCAGTACTTC
cdr3_aa: CASSSYLEQYF
clone_size: few
j_call: TRBJ2-7
v_call: TRBV28
d_call: NA

cdr3_nt: TGCGCCAGCAGCCAAACGACTAGCGGGAGACGGACCGGGGAGCTGTTTTTT
cdr3_aa: CASSQTTSGRRTGELFF
clone_size: NA
j_call: TRBJ2-2
v_call: TRBV4-3
d_call: TRBD2

cdr3_nt: TGTGCCACCAGCAGAGATAGGGACAGCACGCAAGAGACCCAGTACTTC
cdr3_aa: CATSRDRDSTQETQYF
clone_size: NA
j_call: TRBJ2-5
v_call: TRBV15
d_call: TRBD1

cdr3_nt: TGTGCCAGCATCTCCGGGGGGGCGCGCAATGAGCAGTTCTTC
cdr3_aa: CASISGGARNEQFF
clone_size: few
j_call: TRBJ2-1
v_call: TRBV28
d_call: TRBD2

cdr3_nt: TGTGCCAGCAGTTTACGTCCAGGGGGCCCTGGAAACACCATATATTTT
cdr3_aa: CASSLRPGGPGNTIYF
clone_size: NA
j_call: TRBJ1-3
v_call: TRBV27
d_call: TRBD1

cdr3_nt: TGTGCCAGCAGTTTTAACATTCAGGGATCGTTCTACGAGCAGTACTTC
cdr3_aa: CASSFNIQGSFYEQYF
clone_size: NA
j_call: TRBJ2-7
v_call: TRBV6-6
d_call: NA

cdr3_nt: TGCGCCAGCAGCCAAGATCGGGGGTTGAGGACTGAAGCTTTCTTT
cdr3_aa: CASSQDRGLRTEAFF
clone_size: NA
j_call: TRBJ1-1
v_call: TRBV4-1
d_call: NA

cdr3_nt: TGTGCCAGCAGTTTAGGGAGGATCGAGGGCTACACCTTC
cdr3_aa: CASSLGRIEGYTF
clone_size: few
j_call: TRBJ1-2
v_call: TRBV6-5
d_call: NA

cdr3_nt: TGCGCCAGCAGCTTGGGCAGCATACGACGCACAGATACGCAGTATTTT
cdr3_aa: CASSLGSIRRTDTQYF
clone_size: NA
j_call: TRBJ2-3
v_call: TRBV5-1
d_call: NA

cdr3_nt: TGTGCCAGCAGTTTGAGAGGGACAGGGACCACCGGGGAGCTGTTTTTT
cdr3_aa: CASSLRGTGTTGELFF
clone_size: NA
j_call: TRBJ2-2
v_call: TRBV12-3/TRBV12-4
d_call: TRBD1

cdr3_nt: TGTGCCATCAGTGGTGGGACTAGCGGGGTTCTCTACAATGAGCAGTTCTTC
cdr3_aa: CAISGGTSGVLYNEQFF
clone_size: NA
j_call: TRBJ2-1
v_call: TRBV10-3
d_call: TRBD2

cdr3_nt: TGCGCCAGCAGCTTGGACGCGTTAGGGGGTGAGCAGTTCTTC
cdr3_aa: CASSLDALGGEQFF
clone_size: NA
j_call: TRBJ2-1
v_call: TRBV5-1
d_call: NA

cdr3_nt: TGTGCCAGCAGCTCCGGGGAGGGACACACAGATACGCAGTATTTT
cdr3_aa: CASSSGEGHTDTQYF
clone_size: NA
j_call: TRBJ2-3
v_call: TRBV7-2
d_call: NA